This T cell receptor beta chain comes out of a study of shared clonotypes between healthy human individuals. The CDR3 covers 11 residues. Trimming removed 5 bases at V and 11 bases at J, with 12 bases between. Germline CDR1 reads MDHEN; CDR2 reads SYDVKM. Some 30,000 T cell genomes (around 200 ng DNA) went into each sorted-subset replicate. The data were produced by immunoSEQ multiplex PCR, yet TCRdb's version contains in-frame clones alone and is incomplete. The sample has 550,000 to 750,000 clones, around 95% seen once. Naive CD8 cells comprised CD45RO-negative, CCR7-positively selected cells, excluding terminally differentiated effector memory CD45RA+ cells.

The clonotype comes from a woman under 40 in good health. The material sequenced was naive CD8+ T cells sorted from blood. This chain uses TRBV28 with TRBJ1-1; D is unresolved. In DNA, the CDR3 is TGTGCCAGCAGTGCCTTGATGGATGCTTTCTTT. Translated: CASSALMDAFF.